Following are 25 T cell receptor beta chains from one sample sequenced in a study of tumor and adjacent non-tumor tissue in lung cancer. No cell sorting was done before RNA was extracted from the tissue. The normal lung tissue was taken more than 3 cm from the tumor edge. A modified ARM-PCR protocol with three rounds of nested PCR amplified TCRbeta. MiXCR, run by TCRdb on the multiplex PCR reads, gives a single entry per CDR3 protein. The sample lists about 90,000 distinct CDR3 sequences; more than 75% were seen once. Sequenced material: distant non-tumor lung tissue. Receptor source: a woman aged 45-60 years with non-small cell lung cancer.

This clonotype showed up just once. The final CDR3 position lacks the conserved phenylalanine or tryptophan, pointing to a likely read error. The chain's CDR3 is CSVTGGADYGYTL. DNA of the CDR3: TGCAGCGTGACAGGGGGTGCGGACTATGGCTACACCCTC. The chain has TRBV29-1 and TRBJ1-2, with TRBD1 identical over 9 bases. The trim removed 6 bases at V and 3 bases at J, leaving 5 bases unmatched. Per the germline V gene, CDR1 is SQVTM and CDR2 is ANQGSEA. There are 13 residues in the CDR3.

Concerning this clonotype itself: The junction departs from the called germline gene at one end, perhaps through a read error. The chain recombines TRBV5-6 with TRBJ2-7, with 7 bases fitting TRBD1. Germline V lookup: CDR1 SGHDT, CDR2 YYEEEE. The CDR3 is made up of 17 amino acids. CDR3 coding DNA: TGTGCCAGCAGCACGGACAGGACCACGATCACCCCCTACGAGCGGTACTTC. This gives the protein CASSTDRTTITPYERYF. The whole variable domain, remainder taken from reference TRBV5-6 and TRBJ2-7, is DAGVTQSPTHLIKTRGQQVTLRCSPKSGHDTVSWYQQALGQGPQFIFQYYEEEERQRGNFPDRFSGHQFPNYSSELNVNALLLGDSALYLCASSTDRTTITPYERYFGPGTRLTVT.

Points on this clonotype: Compared with germline, one end of the junction differs, possibly owing to a read error. The V gene is TRBV6-5, the J gene TRBJ1-5; D uncertain. The CDR3 extends over 14 amino acids. Germline values: CDR1 MNHEY, CDR2 SVGAGI. CDR3 sequence reads: CASSPRSGNQAQHF. The CDR3 nucleotides are TGTGCCAGCAGTCCCAGGAGTGGGAATCAGGCCCAGCATTTT.

Regarding this clonotype: At one end, the junction sequence differs from germline, possibly due to a read error. The chain is built from TRBV4-1 and TRBJ2-7; D gene ambiguous. There are 12 residues in the CDR3. Germline V CDR1 and CDR2: MGHRA, YSYEKL. Written as DNA, the CDR3 is TGCGCCAGCAGCCAAATAGGCTACGAACAGTACTTC. Residues: CASSQIGYEQYF.

Comments on this clonotype: A single base separates this from a much larger clone, so it may be a read error. The chain recombines TRBV5-4 with TRBJ2-7, with D perhaps matching TRBD2 (5 bases). Germline V lookup: CDR1 SGHNT, CDR2 YYREEE (reference sequence). This CDR3 has 16 amino acids. The CDR3 reads CAGSLTMWEPPNEQYF. CDR3 nucleotides: TGTGCCGGCAGCTTGACTATGTGGGAGCCTCCTAACGAGCAGTACTTC.

Regarding this clonotype: A single base separates this from a much larger clone, so it may be a read error. This rearrangement joins TRBV5-1 to TRBJ2-7, with TRBD1 matching 7 bases. Germline CDR1 is SGHRS and CDR2 is YFSETQ. V shed 4 bases and J 0 bases; nucleotides not matched to a gene: 4. CDR3 length: 14 amino acids. Here the CDR3 DNA reads TGCGCCAGCAGCGCCGGACAGGTCTCCTACGAGCAGTACTTC. This gives the protein CASSAGQVSYEQYF.

The table lists this clonotype with a count of one. The conserved closing phenylalanine or tryptophan is absent in this CDR3, likely reflecting a read error. The rearrangement links TRBV7-8 to TRBJ2-1, with D possibly TRBD2 on 6 matching bases. The germline V gene encodes CDR1 SGHVS and CDR2 FQNEAQ. Trimming took 5 bases from V and 7 from J, leaving 15 bases between them. The CDR3 spans 14 residues. CDR3 protein: CASSPLAGLNEQFL. The CDR3 nucleotides read TGTGCCAGCAGCCCTCTGGCGGGGCTTAATGAGCAGTTCTTA.

Of note for this clonotype: One end of the junction does not line up with germline, which may come from a read error. The chain has TRBV6-6 and TRBJ2-7; no clear D. Germline CDR1 and CDR2: MNHNY and SVGAGI (reference sequence). This CDR3 is built from 13 residues. CDR3: CASLGIGVHDQYF. The CDR3 DNA reads as TGTGCCAGCCTGGGAATTGGGGTGCACGATCAGTACTTC.

On this clonotype: A much larger clone differs from this one at a single base, so this may be a read error. This rearrangement joins TRBV20-1 to TRBJ1-1; 9 positions match TRBD1. CDR3 length equals 13 residues. The germline gives CDR1 DFQATT, CDR2 SNEGSKA (reference sequence). The CDR3 nucleotides read TGCGGTGCTGGTAGACAGGGGGGGACTGAAGCTTTCTTT. Encoded protein: CGAGRQGGTEAFF.

About this clonotype: This CDR3 fails to terminate in the conserved phenylalanine or tryptophan, so it likely reflects a read error. The DNA is left out, because the CDR3 cannot be placed on it with certainty; the CDR3 is given as TCRdb lists it. The V and J genes are TRBV12-3 or TRBV12-4 and TRBJ2-7; TRBD2, the D gene given by the table, was not confirmed from the DNA. Including both end residues, the CDR3 is 18 amino acids long. This CDR3 reads CASSLGWILTSAAYEQCL.

With regard to this clonotype: A much bigger clone sits one base away, suggesting this may be a read error. The V and J genes are TRBV20-1 and TRBJ2-3; 12 bases match TRBD2. The CDR3 covers 17 residues. CDR1 is DFQATT, CDR2 SNEGSKA, per germline (reference sequence). The CDR3 nucleotides are TGCAGTGCTAGATTCCCTTCTAGCGGGAGGGTTACAGATACGCGGTATTTT. This gives the protein CSARFPSSGRVTDTRYF.

The chain employs TRBV20-1 and TRBJ2-7; 8 nucleotides match TRBD2. Trimming removed 2 bases from V and 5 bases from J; junction bases left unmatched: 8. Germline V CDR1 and CDR2: DFQATT, SNEGSKA (reference sequence). This CDR3 is built from 14 residues. The CDR3 loop reads CSARPTSVSHEQYF. The CDR3 DNA follows: TGCAGTGCTAGACCGACTAGCGTGAGCCACGAGCAGTACTTC.

The CDR3 is CVCSLGTSSGGGINEQFF. CDR3 coding DNA: TGTGTCTGTAGCTTAGGGACTAGCTCGGGTGGTGGGATCAATGAGCAGTTCTTC. The gene calls are TRBV11-2 and TRBJ2-1; 9 bases map to TRBD2. CDR3 size: 18 residues. Germline V gives CDR1 SGHAT, CDR2 FQNNGV.

About this clonotype: A junction end diverges from the germline sequence, so it may reflect a read error. The V and J genes are TRBV5-6 and TRBJ2-3; TRBD2 might be the D (7 bases). The V gene's germline CDR1 is SGHDT and CDR2 YYEEEE. There are 15 residues in the CDR3. CDR3 DNA sequence: TGTGCCAGCAGCTTTAGGGGGGGGACGACAGATACGCTGTATTTT. Translation gives CASSFRGGTTDTLYF.

This rearrangement joins TRBV29-1 to TRBJ2-1; the D is unclear. Per the germline V gene, CDR1 is SQVTM and CDR2 is ANQGSEA. This CDR3 spans 17 amino acids. The V and J ends lost 1 base and 3 bases respectively, with 19 bases between them. The CDR3 bases are TGCAGCGTTGAAGGGTTCGGCGGAGTAACTATCTACAATGAGCAGTTCTTC. It yields the protein CSVEGFGGVTIYNEQFF.

Points on this clonotype: One end of the junction fails to match germline, which may point to a read error. The genes are TRBV20-1 and TRBJ2-7; tentative D call: TRBD2 (5 bases). The CDR3 loop spans 14 amino acids. Germline V gene sequence: CDR1 DFQATT, CDR2 SNEGSKA (reference sequence). In DNA, the CDR3 is TGCAGTGCTAGAGTAGCGAGCATCACCTACGAGCAATACTTC. Translated, it gives CSARVASITYEQYF.

In the case of this clonotype: A much larger clone differs by one base, so this may be a read error. The gene calls are TRBV20-1 and TRBJ2-1; D unresolved. V was pared by 5 bases and J by 6 bases, with 17 bases between. Germline V gives CDR1 DFQATT, CDR2 SNEGSKA (reference sequence). There are 14 residues in the CDR3. Written as DNA, the CDR3 is TGCAGTGCTTTACTTTCGAGTAGCCCCAATGAGCAGTTCTTC. It encodes CSALLSSSPNEQFF.

DNA of the CDR3: TGTGCCTGTAGCCCCGGGCCCATCTCACAAGAGACCCAGTACTTC. Its protein product is CACSPGPISQETQYF. This chain connects TRBV11-2 to TRBJ2-5; D remains unclear. This CDR3 has 15 residues. Trimming shortened V by 11 bases and J by 2 bases, and 21 bases separated the two germline ends. CDR1 is SGHAT and CDR2 is FQNNGV in the germline V gene.

V and J are TRBV25-1 and TRBJ1-2; 11 positions agree with TRBD1. The germline V gene encodes CDR1 MGHDK and CDR2 SYGVNS. The V gene end was trimmed by 5 bases and the J gene end by 6 bases; junction bases not matched to a gene: 17. This CDR3 has 18 amino acids. The CDR3 DNA sequence: TGTGCCAGCAGTTCTCTGCGGGACAGGGGGGCGGAAGGGGATGGCTACACCTTC. It is translated as CASSSLRDRGAEGDGYTF.

This clonotype was counted at least ten times. J is TRBJ1-2 and V is TRBV20-1, with no clear D. The V end lost 0 bases, the J end lost 12 bases, and 14 bases lay between the germline ends. Germline CDR1 and CDR2: DFQATT and SNEGSKA (reference sequence). The CDR3 totals 12 residues. The CDR3 bases are TGCAGTGCTAGAGATAGGAGGGATTATCACACCTTC. As protein: CSARDRRDYHTF.

Concerning this clonotype: A read error is possible here, since a much larger clone lies one base away. This chain connects TRBV20-1 to TRBJ2-5, with TRBD1 matching over 11 bases. CDR3 length equals 15 residues. The J segment lost 4 bases and the V segment lost 8 bases, leaving 12 bases of the junction unmatched. Germline CDR1 reads DFQATT; CDR2 reads SNEGSKA (reference sequence). The CDR3 DNA sequence: TGCAGTACTATCCAGGGGGACAGGGGGGGAGAGACCCAGTACTTC. Amino acids: CSTIQGDRGGETQYF.

On this clonotype itself: A junction end diverges from the germline sequence, so it may reflect a read error. This rearrangement joins TRBV4-1 to TRBJ2-1; D ambiguous. CDR1 is MGHRA and CDR2 is YSYEKL in the germline V gene. There are 15 residues in the CDR3. CDR3 DNA: TGCTCCAGCAGCCAAGATCAGATTAGCTTCAATGGGCAGTTCTTC. It translates to CSSSQDQISFNGQFF.

This clonotype was observed a handful of times. A read error is likely, as this CDR3 ends without the conserved phenylalanine or tryptophan. The chain has TRBV6-1 and TRBJ1-5; D perhaps matches TRBD1 (5 bases). The CDR3 covers 18 residues. Looked up from germline, CDR1 is MNHNS and CDR2 is SASEGT. V lost 10 bases to trimming and J lost 0 bases, with 25 bases between them. The CDR3 region has the DNA TGTGCCACCGCGACTCAGGGAGCCGCGGGGTATAGCAATCAGCCCCAGCATCTA. Translating gives CATATQGAAGYSNQPQHL.

Regarding this clonotype: A read error may produce the germline difference seen at one junction end. This chain uses TRBV10-2 with TRBJ2-7; D call uncertain. This CDR3 has 14 amino acids. Germline lookup yields CDR1 WSHSY and CDR2 SAAADI. CDR3 in DNA: TGTGCCAGCAGTGACGAGTGGGGTTACTACGAGCAGTACTTC. This gives the protein CASSDEWGYYEQYF.

The table lists this clonotype with many counts. The V call is TRBV7-9, the J call TRBJ2-3, with D unclear. Germline values: CDR1 SEHNR, CDR2 FQNEAQ (reference sequence). Trimming removed 4 bases at V and 2 bases at J, with 10 bases between. This CDR3 is built from 14 residues. The CDR3 DNA reads TGTGCCAGCAGCTCCTACACCATCACAGATACGCAGTATTTT. Translated: CASSSYTITDTQYF.